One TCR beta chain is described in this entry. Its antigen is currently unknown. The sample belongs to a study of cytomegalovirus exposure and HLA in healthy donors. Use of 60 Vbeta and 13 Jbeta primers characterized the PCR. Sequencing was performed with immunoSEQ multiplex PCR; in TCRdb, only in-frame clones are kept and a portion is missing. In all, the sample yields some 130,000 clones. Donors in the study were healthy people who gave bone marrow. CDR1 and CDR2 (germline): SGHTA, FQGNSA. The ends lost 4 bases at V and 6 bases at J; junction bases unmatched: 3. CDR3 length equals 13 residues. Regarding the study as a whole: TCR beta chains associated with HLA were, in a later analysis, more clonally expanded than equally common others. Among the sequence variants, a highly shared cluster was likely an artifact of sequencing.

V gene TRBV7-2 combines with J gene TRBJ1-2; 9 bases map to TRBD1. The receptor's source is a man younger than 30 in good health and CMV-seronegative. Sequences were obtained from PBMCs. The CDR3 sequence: CASSSQGANGYTF. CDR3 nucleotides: TGTGCCAGCAGCTCACAGGGGGCCAATGGCTACACCTTC.